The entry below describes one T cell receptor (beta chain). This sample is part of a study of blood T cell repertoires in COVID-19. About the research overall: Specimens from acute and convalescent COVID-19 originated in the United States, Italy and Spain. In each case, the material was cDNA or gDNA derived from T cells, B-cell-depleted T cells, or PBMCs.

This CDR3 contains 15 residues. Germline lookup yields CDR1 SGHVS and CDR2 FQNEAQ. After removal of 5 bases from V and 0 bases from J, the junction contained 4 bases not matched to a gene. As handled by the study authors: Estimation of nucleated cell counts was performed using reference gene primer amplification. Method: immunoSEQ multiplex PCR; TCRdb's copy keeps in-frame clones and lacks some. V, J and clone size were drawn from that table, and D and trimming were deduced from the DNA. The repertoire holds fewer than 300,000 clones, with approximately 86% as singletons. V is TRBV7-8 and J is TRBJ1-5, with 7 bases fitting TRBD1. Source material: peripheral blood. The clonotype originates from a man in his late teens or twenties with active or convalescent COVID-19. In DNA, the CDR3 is TGTGCCAGCAGCCAGGGACAGCATAGCAATCAGCCCCAGCATTTT. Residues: CASSQGQHSNQPQHF.